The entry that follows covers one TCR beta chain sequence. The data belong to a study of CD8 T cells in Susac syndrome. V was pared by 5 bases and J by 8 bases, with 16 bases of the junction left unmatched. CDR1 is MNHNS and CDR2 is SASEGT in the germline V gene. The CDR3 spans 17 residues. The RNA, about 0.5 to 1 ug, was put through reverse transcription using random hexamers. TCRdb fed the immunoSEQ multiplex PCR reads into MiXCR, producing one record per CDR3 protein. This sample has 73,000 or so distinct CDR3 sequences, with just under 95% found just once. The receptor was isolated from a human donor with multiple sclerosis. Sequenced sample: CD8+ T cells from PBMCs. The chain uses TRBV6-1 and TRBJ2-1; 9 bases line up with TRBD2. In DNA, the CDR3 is TGTGCCAGCAGTAGAGGCCCGGCTAGCGGGAACACGGATGAGCAGTTCTTC. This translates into CASSRGPASGNTDEQFF.